This T cell receptor (beta chain) is from a study of CD8+CD57+ T cells in acquired aplastic anemia. Across the study: Sorted CD4+ and CD8+ cell DNA averaged 3.2 ug. Whole-study results and caveats: The study found no significant CD8+ Simpson's diversity difference between patients and controls.

Patients chosen for sequencing had CD8+CD57+ cells that had expanded, as shown by flow cytometry. Severe acquired aplastic anemia was present in every patient. Prior therapy had not been administered to any patient at the time of blood sampling. V lost 5 bases and J lost 11; bases outside the gene matches: 4. The CDR3 sequence is 13 residues long. Regarding this clonotype: No antigen is known for it.

The study profiled TCR beta VDJ and CDR3 using genomic DNA as template. MiXCR, applied by TCRdb to the reads, yields one record per CDR3 protein. The sample has some 120,000 distinct CDR3 sequences, about 43% seen once. The source of this sequence is a human donor with aplastic anemia. The chain has TRBV12-3 or TRBV12-4 and TRBJ1-6; TRBD1 aligns across 9 bases. Sequenced sample: sorted CD4+, CD8+, or CD8+CD57+ T cells (not recorded which) from PBMCs. CDR3 sequence (DNA): TGTGCCAGCAGTCCGGGACAGGGAACACCCCTCCACTTT. It specifies CASSPGQGTPLHF.